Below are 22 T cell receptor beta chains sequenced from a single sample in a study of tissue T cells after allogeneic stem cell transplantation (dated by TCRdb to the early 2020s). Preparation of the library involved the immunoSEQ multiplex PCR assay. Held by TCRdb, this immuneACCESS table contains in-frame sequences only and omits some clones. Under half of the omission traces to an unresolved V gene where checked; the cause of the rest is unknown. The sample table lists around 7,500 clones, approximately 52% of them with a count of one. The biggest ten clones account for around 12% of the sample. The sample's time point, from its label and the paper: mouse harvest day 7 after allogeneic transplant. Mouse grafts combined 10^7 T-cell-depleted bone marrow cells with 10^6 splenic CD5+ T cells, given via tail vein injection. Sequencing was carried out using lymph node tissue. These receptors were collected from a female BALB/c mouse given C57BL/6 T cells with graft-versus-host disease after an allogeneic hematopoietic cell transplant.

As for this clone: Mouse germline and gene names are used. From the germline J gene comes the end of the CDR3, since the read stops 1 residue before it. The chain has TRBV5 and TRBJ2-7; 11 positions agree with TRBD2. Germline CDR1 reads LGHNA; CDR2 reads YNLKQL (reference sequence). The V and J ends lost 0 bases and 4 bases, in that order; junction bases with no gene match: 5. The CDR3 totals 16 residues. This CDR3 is CASSQELTGGVYEQYF. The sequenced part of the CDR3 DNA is TGTGCCAGCAGCCAAGAATTGACTGGGGGGGTGTATGAACAGTAC.

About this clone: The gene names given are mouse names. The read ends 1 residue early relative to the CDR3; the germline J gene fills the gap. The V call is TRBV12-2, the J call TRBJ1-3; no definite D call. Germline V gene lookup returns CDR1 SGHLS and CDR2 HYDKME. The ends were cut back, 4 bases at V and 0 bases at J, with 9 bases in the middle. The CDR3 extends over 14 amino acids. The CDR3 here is CASSSGFSGNTLYF. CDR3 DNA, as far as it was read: TGTGCCAGCTCGTCCGGTTTTTCTGGAAATACGCTCTAT.

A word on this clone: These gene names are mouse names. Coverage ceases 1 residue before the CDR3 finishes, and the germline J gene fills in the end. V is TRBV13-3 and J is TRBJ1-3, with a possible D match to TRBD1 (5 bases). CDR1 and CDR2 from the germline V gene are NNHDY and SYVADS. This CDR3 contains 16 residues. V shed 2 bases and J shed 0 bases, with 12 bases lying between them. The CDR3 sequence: CASSEATGGSGNTLYF. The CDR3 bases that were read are TGTGCCAGCAGTGAAGCGACGGGGGGTTCTGGAAATACGCTCTAT.

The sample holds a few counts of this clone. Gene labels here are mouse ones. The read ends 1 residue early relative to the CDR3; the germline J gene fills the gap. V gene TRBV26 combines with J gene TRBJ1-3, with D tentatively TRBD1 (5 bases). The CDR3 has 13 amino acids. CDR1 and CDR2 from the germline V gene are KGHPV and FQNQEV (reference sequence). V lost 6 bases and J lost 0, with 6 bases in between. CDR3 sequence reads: CASRDNSGNTLYF. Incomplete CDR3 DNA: TGTGCCAGCAGGGACAATTCTGGAAATACGCTCTAT.

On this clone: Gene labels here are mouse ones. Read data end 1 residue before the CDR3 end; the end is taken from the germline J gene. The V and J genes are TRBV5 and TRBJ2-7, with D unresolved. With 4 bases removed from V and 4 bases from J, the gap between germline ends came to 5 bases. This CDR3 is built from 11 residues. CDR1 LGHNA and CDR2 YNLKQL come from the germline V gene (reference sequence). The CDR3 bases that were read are TGTGCCAGCAGCCTGAGGTATGAACAGTAC. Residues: CASSLRYEQY. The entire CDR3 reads CASSLRYEQYF.

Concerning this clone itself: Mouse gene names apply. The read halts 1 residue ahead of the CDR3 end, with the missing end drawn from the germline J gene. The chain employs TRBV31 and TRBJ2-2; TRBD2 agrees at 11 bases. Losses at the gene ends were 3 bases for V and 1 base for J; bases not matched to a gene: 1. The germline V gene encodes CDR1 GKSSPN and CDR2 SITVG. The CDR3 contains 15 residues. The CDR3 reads CAWRTGGGNTGQLYF. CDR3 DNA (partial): TGTGCCTGGAGGACTGGGGGGGGAAACACCGGGCAGCTCTAC.

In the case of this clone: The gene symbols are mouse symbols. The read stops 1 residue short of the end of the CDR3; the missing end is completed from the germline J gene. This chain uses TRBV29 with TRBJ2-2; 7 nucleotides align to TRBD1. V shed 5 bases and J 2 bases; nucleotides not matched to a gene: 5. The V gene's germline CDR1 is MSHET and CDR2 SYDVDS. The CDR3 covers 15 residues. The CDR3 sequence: CASSPTGRNTGQLYF. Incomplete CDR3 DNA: TGTGCTAGCAGTCCGACAGGGCGGAACACCGGGCAGCTCTAC.

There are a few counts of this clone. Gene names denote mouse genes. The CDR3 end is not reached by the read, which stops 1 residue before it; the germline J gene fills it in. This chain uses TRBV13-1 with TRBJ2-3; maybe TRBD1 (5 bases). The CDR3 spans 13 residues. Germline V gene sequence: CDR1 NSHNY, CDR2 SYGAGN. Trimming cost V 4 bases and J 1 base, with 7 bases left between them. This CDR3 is CASSKQGAETLYF. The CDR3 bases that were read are TGTGCCAGCAGTAAACAGGGTGCAGAAACGCTGTAT.

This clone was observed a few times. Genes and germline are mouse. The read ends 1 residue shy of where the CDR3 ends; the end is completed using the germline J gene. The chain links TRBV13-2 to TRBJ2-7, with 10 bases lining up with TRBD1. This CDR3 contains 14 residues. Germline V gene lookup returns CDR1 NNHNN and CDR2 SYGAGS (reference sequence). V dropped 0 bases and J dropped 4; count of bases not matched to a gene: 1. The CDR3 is CASGDGQGAYEQYF. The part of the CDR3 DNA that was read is TGTGCCAGCGGTGATGGACAGGGGGCTTATGAACAGTAC.

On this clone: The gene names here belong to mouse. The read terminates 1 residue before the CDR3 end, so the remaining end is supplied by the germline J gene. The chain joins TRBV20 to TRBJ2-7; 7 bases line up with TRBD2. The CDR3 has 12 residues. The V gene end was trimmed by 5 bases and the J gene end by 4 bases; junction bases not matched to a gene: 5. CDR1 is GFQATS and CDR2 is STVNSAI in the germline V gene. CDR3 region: CGAGGGKYEQYF. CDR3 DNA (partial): TGTGGTGCTGGGGGGGGGAAATATGAACAGTAC.

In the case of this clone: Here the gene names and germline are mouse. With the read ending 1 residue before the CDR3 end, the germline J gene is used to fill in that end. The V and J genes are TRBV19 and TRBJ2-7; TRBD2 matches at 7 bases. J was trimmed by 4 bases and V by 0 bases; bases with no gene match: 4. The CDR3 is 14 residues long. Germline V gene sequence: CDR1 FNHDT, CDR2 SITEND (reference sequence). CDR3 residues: CASSIAGGPYEQYF. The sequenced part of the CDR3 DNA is TGTGCCAGCAGTATAGCTGGGGGTCCTTATGAACAGTAC.

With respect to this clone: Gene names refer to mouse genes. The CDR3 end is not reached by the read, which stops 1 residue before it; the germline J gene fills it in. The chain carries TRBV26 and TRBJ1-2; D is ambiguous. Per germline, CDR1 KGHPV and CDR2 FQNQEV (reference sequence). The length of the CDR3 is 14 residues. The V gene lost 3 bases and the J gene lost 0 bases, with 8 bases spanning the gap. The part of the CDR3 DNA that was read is TGTGCCAGCAGTCTTGAAAGGGCAAACTCCGACTACACC. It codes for CASSLERANSDYT. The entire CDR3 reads CASSLERANSDYTF.

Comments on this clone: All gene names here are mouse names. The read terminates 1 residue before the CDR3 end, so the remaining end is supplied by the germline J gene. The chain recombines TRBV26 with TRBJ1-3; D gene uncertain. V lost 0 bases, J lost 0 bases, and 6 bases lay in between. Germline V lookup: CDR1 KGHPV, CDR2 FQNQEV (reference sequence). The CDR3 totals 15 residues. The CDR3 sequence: CASSLSRNSGNTLYF. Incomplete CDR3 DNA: TGTGCCAGCAGTCTGTCGAGGAATTCTGGAAATACGCTCTAT.

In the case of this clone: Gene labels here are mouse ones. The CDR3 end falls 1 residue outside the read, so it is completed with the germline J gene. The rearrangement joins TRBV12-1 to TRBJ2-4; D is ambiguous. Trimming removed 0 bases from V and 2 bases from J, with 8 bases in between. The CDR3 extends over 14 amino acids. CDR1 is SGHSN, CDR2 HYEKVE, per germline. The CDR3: CASSLGLVQNTLYF. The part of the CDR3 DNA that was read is TGTGCCAGCTCTCTCGGCCTGGTTCAAAACACCTTGTAC.

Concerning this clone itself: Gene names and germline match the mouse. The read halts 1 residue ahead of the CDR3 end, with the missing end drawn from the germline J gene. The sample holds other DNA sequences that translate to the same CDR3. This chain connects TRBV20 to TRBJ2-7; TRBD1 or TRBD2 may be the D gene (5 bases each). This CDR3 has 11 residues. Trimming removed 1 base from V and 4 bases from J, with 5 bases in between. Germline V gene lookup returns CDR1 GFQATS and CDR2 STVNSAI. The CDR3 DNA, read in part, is TGTGGTGCTAGGGGGGGGTATGAACAGTAC. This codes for CGARGGYEQY. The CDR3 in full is CGARGGYEQYF.

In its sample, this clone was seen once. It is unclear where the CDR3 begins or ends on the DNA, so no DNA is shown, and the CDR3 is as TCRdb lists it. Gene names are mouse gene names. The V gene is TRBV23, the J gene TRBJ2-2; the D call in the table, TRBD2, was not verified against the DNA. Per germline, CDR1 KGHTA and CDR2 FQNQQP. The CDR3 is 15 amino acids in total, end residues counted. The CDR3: CSSSNWGGGTGQLYF.

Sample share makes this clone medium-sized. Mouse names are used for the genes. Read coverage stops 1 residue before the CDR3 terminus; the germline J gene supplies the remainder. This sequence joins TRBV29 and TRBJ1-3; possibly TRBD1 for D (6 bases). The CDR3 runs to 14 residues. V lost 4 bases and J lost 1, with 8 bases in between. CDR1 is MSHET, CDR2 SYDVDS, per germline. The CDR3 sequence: CASSSTGSGNTLYF. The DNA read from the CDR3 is TGTGCTAGCAGTTCCACAGGGTCTGGAAATACGCTCTAT.

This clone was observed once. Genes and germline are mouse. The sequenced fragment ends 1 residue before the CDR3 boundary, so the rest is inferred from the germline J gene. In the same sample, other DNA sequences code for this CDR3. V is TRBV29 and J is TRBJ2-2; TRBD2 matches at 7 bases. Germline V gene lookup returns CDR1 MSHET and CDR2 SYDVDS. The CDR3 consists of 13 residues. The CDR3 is CGGRGGYTGQLYF. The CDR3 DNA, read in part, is TGTGGGGGCCGGGGGGGGTACACCGGGCAGCTCTAC.

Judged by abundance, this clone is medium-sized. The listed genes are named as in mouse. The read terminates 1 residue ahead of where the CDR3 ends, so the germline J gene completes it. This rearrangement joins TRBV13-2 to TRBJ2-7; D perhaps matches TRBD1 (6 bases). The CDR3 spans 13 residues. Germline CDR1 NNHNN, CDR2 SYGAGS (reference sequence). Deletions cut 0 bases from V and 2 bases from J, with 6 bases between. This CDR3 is CASGDGTAYEQYF. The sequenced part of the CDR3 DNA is TGTGCCAGCGGTGATGGGACAGCCTATGAACAGTAC.

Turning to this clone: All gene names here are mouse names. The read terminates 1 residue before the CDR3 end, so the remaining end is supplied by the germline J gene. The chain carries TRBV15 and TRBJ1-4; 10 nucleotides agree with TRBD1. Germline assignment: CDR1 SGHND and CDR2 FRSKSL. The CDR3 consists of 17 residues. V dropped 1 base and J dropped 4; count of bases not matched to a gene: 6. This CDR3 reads CASSLGTGGVFNERLFF. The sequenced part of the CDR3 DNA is TGTGCCAGCAGTTTAGGGACAGGGGGAGTGTTCAACGAAAGATTATTT.

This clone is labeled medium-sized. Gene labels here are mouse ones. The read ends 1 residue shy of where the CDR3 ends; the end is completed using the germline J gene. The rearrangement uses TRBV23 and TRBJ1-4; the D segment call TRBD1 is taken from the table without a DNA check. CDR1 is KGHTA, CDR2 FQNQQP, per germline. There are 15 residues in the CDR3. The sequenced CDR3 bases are TGCTCCAGCAGTTTTACAGGGGGCCGGAACGAAAGATTATTT. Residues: CSSSFTGGRNERLF. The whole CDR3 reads CSSSFTGGRNERLFF.

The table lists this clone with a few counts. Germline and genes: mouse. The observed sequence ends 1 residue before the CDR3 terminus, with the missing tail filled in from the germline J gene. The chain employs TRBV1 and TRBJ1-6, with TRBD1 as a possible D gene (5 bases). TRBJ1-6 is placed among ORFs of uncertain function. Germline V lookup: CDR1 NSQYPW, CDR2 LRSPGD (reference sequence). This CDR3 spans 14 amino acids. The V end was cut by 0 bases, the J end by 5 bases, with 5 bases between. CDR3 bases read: TGCACCTGCAGTGCAGAAGGGGATAATTCGCCCCTCTAC. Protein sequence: CTCSAEGDNSPLY. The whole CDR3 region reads CTCSAEGDNSPLYF.